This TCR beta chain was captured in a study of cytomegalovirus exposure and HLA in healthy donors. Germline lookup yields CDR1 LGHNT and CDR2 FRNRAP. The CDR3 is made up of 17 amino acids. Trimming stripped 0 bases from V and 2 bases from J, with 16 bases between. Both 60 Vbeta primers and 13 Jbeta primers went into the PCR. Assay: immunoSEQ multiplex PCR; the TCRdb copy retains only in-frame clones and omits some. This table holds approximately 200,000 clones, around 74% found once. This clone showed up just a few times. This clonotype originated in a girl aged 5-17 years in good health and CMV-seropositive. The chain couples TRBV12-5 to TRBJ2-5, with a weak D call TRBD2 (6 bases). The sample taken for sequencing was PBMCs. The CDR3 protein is CASGLVGFLAGQETQYF. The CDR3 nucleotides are TGTGCTAGTGGTTTGGTAGGGTTTCTGGCGGGGCAAGAGACCCAGTACTTC.